Shown below are 5 T cell receptor beta chains from a single sample sequenced in a study of T cell responses to AZD1222 COVID-19 vaccine. Produced via immunoSEQ multiplex PCR; TCRdb's table is partial and in-frame only. Of fewer than 130,000 clones detected, about 95% appear once; the ten largest clones hold 2.9%. The sample in question was peripheral blood, obtained 28 days after the second AZD1222 dose. The receptors were sampled from an adult who received the AZD1222 COVID-19 vaccine.

This rearrangement joins TRBV6-5 to TRBJ2-5; D tentatively reads TRBD1 or TRBD2 (5 bases each). Germline CDR1 and CDR2: MNHEY and SVGAGI. This CDR3 contains 13 residues. V dropped 5 bases and J dropped 9 bases, with 16 bases sitting between them. CDR3 sequence: CASSKLYGAPQYF. CDR3 DNA sequence: TGTGCCAGCAGTAAACTATACGGGGCGCCCCAGTACTTC.

The genes are TRBV19 and TRBJ1-1; the D is unclear. V dropped 3 bases and J dropped 4 bases, with 9 bases sitting between them. Germline V gene sequence: CDR1 LNHDA, CDR2 SQIVND (reference sequence). This CDR3 is built from 13 residues. In DNA form, the CDR3 reads TGTGCCAGTAGTATCGGAGAAGGCACTGAAGCTTTCTTT. Translated: CASSIGEGTEAFF.

This clone has just one count. The V gene is TRBV7-9, the J gene TRBJ1-2; no definite D call. Trimming removed 5 bases at V and 4 bases at J, with 14 bases between. Germline assignment: CDR1 SEHNR and CDR2 FQNEAQ (reference sequence). There are 14 residues in the CDR3. The DNA of the CDR3 is TGTGCCAGCAGCAGCAGTTGGAGCATCTATGGCTACACCTTC. Protein: CASSSSWSIYGYTF.

This chain joins TRBV6-5 and TRBJ1-2; 7 bases are a match to TRBD1. This CDR3 is built from 13 residues. The junction had 5 bases not matched to a gene; V was cut back by 7 bases and J by 3 bases. From germline, CDR1 is MNHEY and CDR2 SVGAGI. Here the CDR3 DNA reads TGTGCCAGCACCGATGACAGGGACTATGGCTACACCTTC. Translating gives CASTDDRDYGYTF.

V is TRBV5-1 and J is TRBJ1-1; the D gene is possibly TRBD1 (5 bases). The CDR3 extends over 15 amino acids. V dropped 1 base and J dropped 2 bases, with 12 bases sitting between them. The germline V gene has CDR1 SGHRS and CDR2 YFSETQ. The CDR3 region is CASSLFAGSNTEAFF. Written as DNA, the CDR3 is TGCGCCAGCAGCTTGTTTGCAGGGAGCAACACTGAAGCTTTCTTT.